These 25 T cell receptor beta chains were sequenced from one sample in a study of cytomegalovirus exposure and HLA in healthy donors. Amplification used 60 Vbeta primers and 13 Jbeta primers. Sequenced by immunoSEQ multiplex PCR; TCRdb stores in-frame clones only, minus some. In the table there are about 140,000 clones, roughly three fifths of which are singletons. The sample was PBMCs. These receptors all come from a male donor in good health and CMV-seronegative.

The chain has TRBV5-4 and TRBJ1-2; 7 positions agree with TRBD1. Germline V lookup: CDR1 SGHNT, CDR2 YYREEE (reference sequence). This CDR3 comprises 13 residues. With V trimmed by 4 bases and J by 6 bases, 6 bases remained unmatched. CDR3 sequence: CASSPTGVHGYTF. Here the CDR3 DNA reads TGTGCCAGCAGCCCAACAGGGGTACATGGCTACACCTTC.

A few counts support this clone. This chain connects TRBV19 to TRBJ2-5, with D perhaps TRBD2 (6 bases). TRBJ2-7 matches the DNA end more closely, so the J call is doubtful. The CDR3 loop spans 15 amino acids. Germline-derived CDR1 and CDR2 are LNHDA and SQIVND (reference sequence). The CDR3 DNA is TGTGCCAGTAGTATAGCGGGGACTCCAACCTACGAGCAGTACTTC. It codes for CASSIAGTPTYEQYF.

The chain links TRBV30 to TRBJ1-1, with D maybe TRBD1 (5 bases). CDR1 is GTSNPN and CDR2 is SVGIG in the germline V gene (reference sequence). V was shortened by 4 bases and J by 5 bases, with 11 bases between the two germline ends. The CDR3 totals 12 residues. The CDR3 loop is CAWKRGGTEAFF. The DNA of the CDR3 is TGTGCCTGGAAACGGGGGGGGACTGAAGCTTTCTTT.

The V call is TRBV5-1, the J call TRBJ1-4; D perhaps matches TRBD1 (5 bases). The CDR3 consists of 16 residues. Germline V gene sequence: CDR1 SGHRS, CDR2 YFSETQ. Trimming shortened V by 2 bases and J by 0 bases, and 11 bases separated the two germline ends. The CDR3 nucleotides read TGCGCCAGCAGCTTCACCACAGGTCCAACTAATGAAAAACTGTTTTTT. Translating it yields CASSFTTGPTNEKLFF.

The chain couples TRBV18 to TRBJ1-1, with a tentative D call TRBD1 (6 bases). Trimming removed 2 bases from V and 10 bases from J, with 11 bases in between. The V gene's germline CDR1 is KGHSH and CDR2 LQKENI. CDR3 length equals 12 residues. CDR3: CASSPEGRGAFF. CDR3 coding DNA: TGTGCCAGCTCACCAGAGGGCAGGGGAGCTTTCTTT. Full variable domain (missing parts from reference TRBV18 and TRBJ1-1): NAGVMQNPRHLVRRRGQEARLRCSPMKGHSHVYWYRQLPEEGLKFMVYLQKENIIDESGMPKERFSAEFPKEGPSILRIQQVVRGDSAAYFCASSPEGRGAFFGQGTRLTVV.

This clone came up a few times. The chain employs TRBV10-3 and TRBJ1-1; TRBD1 matches at 7 bases. This CDR3 has 13 residues. V dropped 7 bases and J dropped 3; count of bases not matched to a gene: 5. Germline CDR1 ENHRY, CDR2 SYGVKD. CDR3 nucleotides: TGTGCCATCACCGCACAGGGGTACACTGAAGCTTTCTTT. Translation gives CAITAQGYTEAFF.

The rearrangement links TRBV7-9 to TRBJ2-1; 16 bases align to TRBD2. The V gene end was trimmed by 8 bases and the J gene end by 10 bases; junction bases not matched to a gene: 11. Germline assignment: CDR1 SEHNR and CDR2 FQNEAQ (reference sequence). The CDR3 covers 16 residues. The DNA of the CDR3 is TGTGCCAGCGGACGGGGGACTAGCGGGGGGGCGGGGGAGCAGTTCTTC. Translation: CASGRGTSGGAGEQFF.

This rearrangement joins TRBV29-1 to TRBJ1-1, with D maybe TRBD1 (5 bases). The CDR3 is 13 amino acids. Germline lookup yields CDR1 SQVTM and CDR2 ANQGSEA. Trimming stripped 3 bases from V and 1 base from J, with 9 bases between. The CDR3 loop is CSVDDQGNTEAFF. The DNA for the CDR3 is TGCAGCGTTGATGACCAGGGGAACACTGAAGCTTTCTTT. Drawing the rest from reference TRBV29-1 and TRBJ1-1, the complete variable domain is SAVISQKPSRDICQRGTSLTIQCQVDSQVTMMFWYRQQPGQSLTLIATANQGSEATYESGFVIDKFPISRPNLTFSTLTVSNMSPEDSSIYLCSVDDQGNTEAFFGQGTRLTVV.

This clone was seen a single time. The rearrangement links TRBV7-8 to TRBJ2-1; 8 nucleotides agree with TRBD1. J lost 8 bases, V lost 2 bases, and 8 bases had no gene match. CDR1 and CDR2 from the germline V gene are SGHVS and FQNEAQ. The CDR3 contains 15 residues. In DNA form, the CDR3 reads TGTGCCAGCAGCTTAAGGCAGGGGGCATCGGATGAGCAGTTCTTC. Its protein is CASSLRQGASDEQFF.

This clone was picked up one time. V usage is TRBV15 and J usage is TRBJ2-5, with 9 positions matching TRBD2. Looked up from germline, CDR1 is LNHNV and CDR2 is YYDKDF (reference sequence). Unmatched junction bases numbered 9, after V lost 0 bases and J lost 1 base. The CDR3 covers 18 residues. In nucleotides, the CDR3 is TGTGCCACCAGCAGAGAGTTAGGAGCGGGGGGAGCCCAAGAGACCCAGTACTTC. It is translated as CATSRELGAGGAQETQYF. Full variable domain (remainder filled in from reference TRBV15 and TRBJ2-5): DAMVIQNPRYQVTQFGKPVTLSCSQTLNHNVMYWYQQKSSQAPKLLFHYYDKDFNNEADTPDNFQSRRPNTSFCFLDIRSPGLGDTAMYLCATSRELGAGGAQETQYFGPGTRLLVL.

This clone was recorded a few times. This chain links TRBV7-3 with TRBJ1-2; the match to TRBD1 covers 7 bases. The CDR3 has 15 residues. CDR1 and CDR2 (germline): SGHTA, FQGTGA. The trim removed 4 bases at V and 4 bases at J, leaving 9 bases unmatched. CDR3 sequence (DNA): TGTGCCAGCAGCTCCAACCCCGGGACAGTCTATGGCTACACCTTC. Translated, it gives CASSSNPGTVYGYTF.

The rearrangement joins TRBV15 to TRBJ2-7, with D maybe TRBD1 (7 bases). V was cut by 1 base and J by 2 bases, with 9 bases left in between. CDR3 size: 14 residues. Germline lookup yields CDR1 LNHNV and CDR2 YYDKDF (reference sequence). CDR3 region: CATSRGGTAYEQYF. The CDR3 DNA reads TGTGCCACCAGCAGAGGCGGGACAGCCTACGAGCAGTACTTC.

The chain uses TRBV18 and TRBJ1-1, with TRBD1 as a possible D gene (6 bases). Germline CDR1 and CDR2: KGHSH and LQKENI. CDR3 size: 14 residues. The V end lost 3 bases, the J end lost 3 bases, and 11 bases lay between the germline ends. As DNA, the CDR3 is TGTGCCAGCTCACCCGGACAGTTATACACTGAAGCTTTCTTT. Its translation: CASSPGQLYTEAFF.

CDR3 sequence (DNA): TGTGCCAGCTCACCTCCGGCGACAAAGTACGAGCAGTACTTC. It specifies CASSPPATKYEQYF. The genes are TRBV18 and TRBJ2-7, with D unresolved. V dropped 3 bases and J dropped 4 bases, with 13 bases sitting between them. Per the germline V gene, CDR1 is KGHSH and CDR2 is LQKENI. The CDR3 contains 14 residues.

V gene TRBV5-4 combines with J gene TRBJ2-7; D gene ambiguous. CDR3 length: 15 residues. The V end lost 2 bases, the J end lost 0 bases, and 12 bases lay between the germline ends. The germline CDR1 and CDR2 sequences are SGHNT and YYREEE (reference sequence). CDR3 region: CASSFRRDNSYEQYF. The CDR3 bases are TGTGCCAGCAGCTTTCGTCGCGACAACTCCTACGAGCAGTACTTC.

The gene calls are TRBV7-8 and TRBJ2-1, with TRBD1 as a possible D gene (5 bases). Looked up from germline, CDR1 is SGHVS and CDR2 is FQNEAQ. V lost 1 base to trimming and J lost 0 bases, with 13 bases between them. This CDR3 region has 17 residues. The CDR3 sequence is CASSLVGLGSSYNEQFF. CDR3 nucleotide sequence: TGTGCCAGCAGCTTAGTGGGGCTGGGTAGCTCCTACAATGAGCAGTTCTTC.

The genes are TRBV5-6 and TRBJ2-7, with 8 bases aligning to TRBD1. CDR1 is SGHDT and CDR2 is YYEEEE in the germline V gene. The CDR3 extends over 14 amino acids. V gave up 2 bases and J gave up 6 bases; unmatched junction bases: 7. The CDR3 protein is CASSFGQGAREQYF. In nucleotides, the CDR3 is TGTGCCAGCAGCTTCGGCCAGGGGGCTCGCGAGCAGTACTTC.

The rearrangement uses TRBV28 and TRBJ2-3, with D perhaps TRBD2 (5 bases). CDR1 and CDR2 (germline): MDHEN, SYDVKM. Trimming stripped 4 bases from V and 3 bases from J, with 8 bases between. The CDR3 is 13 amino acids. CDR3 protein: CASSSPGTDTQYF. In DNA, the CDR3 is TGTGCCAGCAGTTCCCCGGGGACAGATACGCAGTATTTT.

Only a few counts were recorded for this clone. J is TRBJ1-5 and V is TRBV10-3, with D uncertain. This CDR3 is 12 amino acids long. Germline V lookup: CDR1 ENHRY, CDR2 SYGVKD. Trimming took off 8 bases at V and 3 bases at J, with 8 bases between the two ends. This CDR3 reads CAIAQANQPQHF. The CDR3 DNA reads as TGTGCCATCGCCCAGGCCAATCAGCCCCAGCATTTT.

V is TRBV7-9 and J is TRBJ1-4, with TRBD1 as a possible D gene (6 bases). This CDR3 has 16 residues. V lost 1 base, J lost 2 bases, and 11 bases lay in between. In germline, CDR1 is SEHNR, CDR2 FQNEAQ (reference sequence). Here the CDR3 reads CASSLGPRGTNEKLFF. CDR3 DNA: TGTGCCAGCAGCTTAGGTCCCAGGGGCACTAATGAAAAACTGTTTTTT.

The chain links TRBV7-2 to TRBJ2-1; tentative D call: TRBD1 (6 bases). Germline-derived CDR1 and CDR2 are SGHTA and FQGNSA. V was pared by 1 base and J by 1 base, with 20 bases between. The CDR3 runs to 19 residues. CDR3 loop: CASSLVGRQGIESYNEQFF. The CDR3 DNA follows: TGTGCCAGCAGCTTAGTTGGCAGGCAGGGGATAGAATCCTACAATGAGCAGTTCTTC.

The chain is built from TRBV30 and TRBJ1-6, with TRBD1 identical over 7 bases. Germline V lookup: CDR1 GTSNPN, CDR2 SVGIG (reference sequence). V shed 5 bases and J 7 bases; nucleotides not matched to a gene: 5. This CDR3 has 13 amino acids. The CDR3 bases are TGTGCCTGGGGGGACAGATTAAATTCACCCCTCCACTTT. Encoded protein: CAWGDRLNSPLHF.

This chain uses TRBV10-2 with TRBJ2-7, with a possible D match to TRBD1 (5 bases). The CDR3 length is 15 residues. The V gene's germline CDR1 is WSHSY and CDR2 SAAADI. Trimming pared 0 bases from V and 3 bases from J, leaving 12 bases between. Here the CDR3 reads CASSESMRQNYEQYF. The CDR3 nucleotides are TGCGCCAGCAGTGAGTCAATGAGACAGAACTACGAGCAGTACTTC.

This sequence joins TRBV19 and TRBJ2-3, with 10 bases matching TRBD1. Per the germline V gene, CDR1 is LNHDA and CDR2 is SQIVND (reference sequence). The CDR3 is 17 residues long. The V segment lost 8 bases and the J segment 7 bases; nucleotides outside the gene matches: 18. This chain's CDR3 is CASGRGRQGAGMNTQYF. The CDR3 nucleotides are TGTGCCAGTGGACGTGGTAGACAGGGGGCGGGGATGAATACGCAGTATTTT.

Only one count was recorded for this clone. The chain joins TRBV7-2 to TRBJ1-2; TRBD1 agrees at 8 bases. From germline, CDR1 is SGHTA and CDR2 FQGNSA. The trim removed 0 bases at V and 5 bases at J, leaving 5 bases unmatched. The CDR3 is 15 amino acids. The CDR3 bases are TGTGCCAGCAGCTTAGCCTCAGGGGGCCGGTATGGCTACACCTTC. Amino acids: CASSLASGGRYGYTF.